This T cell receptor (beta chain) was found in a study of cytomegalovirus exposure and HLA in healthy donors. Whole-study context: There were some 81 million unique TCRs (from HLA-typed donors) in an early data release.

Points from the study as a whole: TCR beta V- and J-gene trimming, according to a later analysis, was linked to a missense DCLRE1C variant. Most TCR sequences showed up rarely, but some public TCRs showed up in many donors.

Regarding this clone: What it recognizes is unknown.

PCR used 60 Vbeta primers and 13 Jbeta primers. TCRdb keeps only in-frame clones here, not all; method: immunoSEQ multiplex PCR. This sample carries approximately 38,000 clones, approximately 80% of them seen once, and the ten largest clones take about 10%. Sample: PBMCs. The sequence came from a young woman in good health and CMV-seropositive.

DNA of the CDR3: TGTGCCAGCACGAGGGTTCGGCAGACGTCGGGCTACACCTTC. It specifies CASTRVRQTSGYTF. The rearrangement links TRBV28 to TRBJ1-2; no definite D call. The CDR3 is 14 amino acids. V gave up 7 bases and J gave up 8 bases, with 20 bases separating them. The germline V gene has CDR1 MDHEN and CDR2 SYDVKM.